The 17 T cell receptor beta chains given below trace back to one sample, sequenced in a study of early T cells in non-severe SARS-CoV-2 infection. Via MiXCR, TCRdb re-called the 5' RACE reads, giving one row per CDR3 protein. The sample includes 83,000 or so distinct CDR3 sequences, about 10% of them seen just once. The sequences come from whole blood, collected at baseline. The receptor source for this set is an adult who was a healthcare worker with PCR-confirmed SARS-CoV-2 infection or an uninfected control (not recorded which).

This clonotype came up a few times. The chain joins TRBV6-5 to TRBJ1-6; a possible D gene is TRBD1 (5 bases). There are 14 residues in the CDR3. From germline, CDR1 is MNHEY and CDR2 SVGAGI. Between the trimmed V and J ends, which lost 2 bases and 8 bases, there was a span of 10 bases. The CDR3 protein is CASSYRGIDSPLHF. Here the CDR3 DNA reads TGTGCCAGCAGTTACCGGGGGATTGATTCACCCCTCCACTTT.

This clonotype has just a few counts. This chain links TRBV10-3 with TRBJ2-5; D might be TRBD2 (6 bases). In germline, CDR1 is ENHRY, CDR2 SYGVKD. The CDR3 contains 13 residues. V was clipped by 10 bases and J by 4 bases, with 16 bases between them. The CDR3 nucleotides are TGTGCCACCGATGAGGGAGGTCCAGAGACCCAGTACTTC. Encoded protein: CATDEGGPETQYF.

This clonotype was picked up many times. The chain uses TRBV27 and TRBJ2-7; 10 bases match TRBD1. The V segment lost 5 bases and the J segment 2 bases; nucleotides outside the gene matches: 21. The CDR3 sequence is 20 residues long. Germline lookup yields CDR1 MNHEY and CDR2 SMNVEV (reference sequence). CDR3 sequence reads: CASSPAGTGAPGTRTYEQYF. Written as DNA, the CDR3 is TGTGCCAGCAGTCCCGCCGGGACAGGGGCTCCGGGGACCAGAACCTACGAGCAGTACTTC.

This clonotype qualifies as medium-sized. This sequence joins TRBV10-3 and TRBJ2-3, with no clear D. V was clipped by 1 base and J by 2 bases, with 10 bases between them. Germline values: CDR1 ENHRY, CDR2 SYGVKD. The CDR3 spans 15 residues. CDR3 coding DNA: TGTGCCATCAGTGAGTTCGGAGCTGACACAGATACGCAGTATTTT. Amino acid sequence: CAISEFGADTDTQYF.

The chain joins TRBV5-1 to TRBJ2-7; 9 bases match TRBD2. Germline loops: CDR1 SGHRS, CDR2 YFSETQ. The ends lost 1 base at V and 1 base at J; junction bases unmatched: 9. This CDR3 has 17 residues. The CDR3 region has the DNA TGCGCCAGCAGCTTGCCACTAGCGGGCCAGTGGTCCTACGAGCAGTACTTC. Translated, it gives CASSLPLAGQWSYEQYF.

The rearrangement joins TRBV6-6 to TRBJ1-2; TRBD1 is a possible D gene (6 bases). The V and J ends lost 7 bases and 4 bases respectively, with 16 bases between them. The CDR3 is 14 amino acids. Germline assignment: CDR1 MNHNY and CDR2 SVGAGI (reference sequence). The CDR3 nucleotides are TGTGCCAGCACTAACCAGGGGCGCGGCTATGGCTACACCTTC. Translation: CASTNQGRGYGYTF.

This CDR3 is CASSQAHSEQYF. CDR3 in DNA: TGTGCCAGCAGCCAAGCTCACTCCGAGCAGTACTTC. The chain combines TRBV3-1 with TRBJ2-7; D is unresolved. V gave up 1 base and J gave up 6 bases, with 7 bases separating them. The CDR3 contains 12 residues. The V gene's germline CDR1 is LGHDT and CDR2 YNNKEL (reference sequence).

This chain connects TRBV27 to TRBJ2-1; D unresolved. CDR3 length equals 14 residues. The V end lost 5 bases, the J end lost 6 bases, and 14 bases lay between the germline ends. Germline CDR1 reads MNHEY; CDR2 reads SMNVEV (reference sequence). In DNA, the CDR3 is TGTGCCAGCAGTGGAACAGCGATGGGCAATGAGCAGTTCTTC. Its protein is CASSGTAMGNEQFF.

This clonotype was detected only a few times. The chain links TRBV5-1 to TRBJ1-2; D is undetermined. This CDR3 is built from 17 residues. Trimming removed 1 base from V and 2 bases from J, with 18 bases in between. Germline CDR1 is SGHRS and CDR2 is YFSETQ. In nucleotides, the CDR3 is TGCGCCAGCAGCTTGAATAGTTCCCCCCTCCGGAACTATGGCTACACCTTC. Protein: CASSLNSSPLRNYGYTF.

This clonotype was counted at least ten times. The J gene is TRBJ2-7, the V gene TRBV28; perhaps TRBD1 as D (5 bases). This CDR3 is 13 amino acids long. In germline, CDR1 is MDHEN, CDR2 SYDVKM. V shed 7 bases and J shed 4 bases, with 14 bases lying between them. CDR3 protein: CASISQGAYEQYF. Written as DNA, the CDR3 is TGTGCCAGCATTTCGCAAGGGGCGTACGAGCAGTACTTC.

The rearrangement joins TRBV2 to TRBJ2-5, with TRBD1 matching 7 bases. Looked up from germline, CDR1 is SNHLY and CDR2 is FYNNEI. The ends lost 8 bases at V and 5 bases at J; junction bases unmatched: 14. CDR3 length: 15 amino acids. The CDR3 region is CASLTGTDRAETQYF. The CDR3 nucleotides read TGTGCCAGCCTGACCGGGACAGATCGTGCGGAGACCCAGTACTTC.

This clonotype was recorded at least ten times. The chain joins TRBV19 to TRBJ2-3; 11 nucleotides match TRBD2. CDR3 size: 15 residues. The germline gives CDR1 LNHDA, CDR2 SQIVND (reference sequence). Trimming at V came to 6 bases and at J to 4 bases, leaving 6 bases not matched to a gene. This CDR3 reads CASRPSGRKADTQYF. The CDR3 nucleotides are TGTGCCAGTAGACCTAGCGGGAGGAAAGCAGATACGCAGTATTTT.

This clonotype was picked up many times. This chain joins TRBV20-1 and TRBJ2-3, with 7 bases aligning to TRBD2. The ends lost 3 bases at V and 7 bases at J; junction bases unmatched: 13. In germline, CDR1 is DFQATT, CDR2 SNEGSKA (reference sequence). This CDR3 spans 15 amino acids. The CDR3: CSARASGLHVYTQYF. The CDR3 nucleotides are TGCAGTGCTAGGGCGTCGGGACTACACGTTTATACGCAGTATTTT.

This clonotype occurred many times. The chain uses TRBV7-2 and TRBJ2-3; 8 nucleotides line up with TRBD2. With 1 base clipped from V and 4 bases from J, the junction kept 7 bases outside the gene matches. Germline V lookup: CDR1 SGHTA, CDR2 FQGNSA. This CDR3 comprises 16 residues. The CDR3 bases are TGTGCCAGCAGCTTAGGTGGGACTAGGAGGGCAGATACGCAGTATTTT. Translation gives CASSLGGTRRADTQYF.

This clonotype has at least ten counts. The chain links TRBV27 to TRBJ2-7; 12 bases are shared with TRBD2. V gave up 10 bases and J gave up 4 bases; unmatched junction bases: 8. The CDR3 length is 14 residues. Germline-derived CDR1 and CDR2 are MNHEY and SMNVEV (reference sequence). CDR3 protein: CANRLAGVWYEQYF. The CDR3 DNA reads as TGTGCCAACAGACTAGCGGGAGTATGGTACGAGCAGTACTTC.

At least ten counts were recorded for this clonotype. The chain carries TRBV4-2 and TRBJ2-5; D not resolved. The CDR3 loop spans 13 amino acids. V lost 4 bases to trimming and J lost 3 bases, with 9 bases between them. The germline V gene has CDR1 LGHNA and CDR2 YNFKEQ. CDR3 in amino acids: CASSPNSKETQYF. CDR3 bases: TGTGCCAGCAGCCCCAACTCAAAAGAGACCCAGTACTTC.

There are a few counts of this clonotype. The chain couples TRBV6-6 to TRBJ1-2; weak D call: TRBD1 (5 bases). CDR1 is MNHNY, CDR2 SVGAGI, per germline (reference sequence). The CDR3 is 16 amino acids. Deletions cut 8 bases from V and 7 bases from J, with 26 bases between. The CDR3 DNA sequence: TGTGCCAGCTGGGGGACGCGGCAAGTCATAAGAGGTGGCTACACCTTC. Translation gives CASWGTRQVIRGGYTF.